The TCR beta chain under discussion was sequenced for a study of cytomegalovirus exposure and HLA in healthy donors. The germline CDR1 and CDR2 sequences are MNHEY and SMNVEV (reference sequence). Deletions cut 8 bases from V and 2 bases from J, with 16 bases between. CDR3 size: 14 residues. Both 60 Vbeta primers and 13 Jbeta primers went into the PCR. Sequenced by immunoSEQ multiplex PCR; TCRdb stores in-frame clones only, minus some. The table has about 89,000 clones, 85% seen once. Input material: PBMCs. The genes are TRBV27 and TRBJ2-7, with D possibly TRBD1 on 5 matching bases. This TCR came from a man between 35 and 55 years old in good health and CMV-seropositive. The DNA for the CDR3 is TGTGCCAGCCGTCCCCTAGGGGTGCCCTACGAGCAGTACTTC. It yields the protein CASRPLGVPYEQYF.